The rows below give T cell receptor beta chains drawn from one sample of a study of blood T cell repertoires in COVID-19. The method was immunoSEQ multiplex PCR; TCRdb's version includes in-frame clones alone and lacks a portion of them. Of 200,000 to 250,000 clones listed, 87% are singletons. The sample was peripheral blood. The source of these receptors is a woman under 30 who had recovered from COVID-19. Both conserved end residues are part of each CDR3. The D gene is left open where the match is weak. The listing skips clone size in some rows; elsewhere it reads once, few, many or a size class.

clone_size | j_call | cdr3_length | v_call | d_call | cdr3_aa | cdr3_nt
. | TRBJ2-3 | 14 | TRBV6-5 | TRBD2 | CATGLAGGSDTQYF | TGTGCCACGGGACTAGCGGGAGGTAGTGATACGCAGTATTTT
. | TRBJ2-2 | 17 | TRBV5-4 | . | CASSKNDRTSFTGELFF | TGTGCCAGCAGCAAAAACGACAGGACATCCTTCACCGGGGAGCTGTTTTTT
. | TRBJ2-1 | 14 | TRBV12-5 | . | CASAPGESYNEQFF | TGTGCTAGTGCACCCGGGGAGTCCTACAATGAGCAGTTCTTC
. | TRBJ2-1 | 16 | TRBV19 | TRBD2 | CASSVTGTSGSLAQFF | TGTGCCAGTAGTGTAACCGGGACTAGCGGGTCTCTAGCGCAGTTCTTC
. | TRBJ2-7 | 14 | TRBV19 | TRBD1 | CASSMWDSSYEQYF | TGTGCCAGTAGTATGTGGGACAGCTCCTACGAGCAGTACTTC
once | TRBJ1-1 | 15 | TRBV19 | . | CASSIMGEGVTEAFF | TGTGCCAGTAGTATAATGGGGGAGGGGGTCACTGAAGCTTTCTTT
few | TRBJ2-7 | 12 | TRBV5-1 | TRBD2 | CASSYSGYEQYF | TGCGCCAGCAGCTATAGCGGGTACGAGCAGTACTTC
few | TRBJ1-1 | 13 | TRBV30 | . | CAWSLSGIVQAFF | TGTGCCTGGAGTTTATCGGGGATAGTTCAGGCTTTCTTT
once | TRBJ2-1 | 14 | TRBV4-3 | TRBD1 | CASSQETGGNEQFF | TGCGCCAGCAGCCAGGAAACAGGGGGCAATGAGCAGTTCTTC
. | TRBJ1-4 | 16 | TRBV4-3 | . | CASSQEAGTVDEKLFF | TGCGCCAGCAGCCAAGAGGCAGGGACTGTGGATGAAAAACTGTTTTTT
. | TRBJ1-1 | 13 | TRBV24-1 | . | CATSLTGVTEAFF | TGTGCCACCAGCCTCACGGGGGTCACTGAAGCTTTCTTT
. | TRBJ1-6 | 15 | TRBV27 | TRBD1 | CASSFRQGRSSPLHF | TGTGCCAGCAGTTTCCGACAGGGGCGATCCTCACCCCTCCACTTT
few | TRBJ1-1 | 13 | TRBV5-4 | . | CASSLNRYDEAFF | TGTGCCAGCAGCTTAAATCGGTATGATGAAGCTTTCTTT
. | TRBJ2-3 | 11 | TRBV29-1 | . | CSGRHFDTQYF | TGCAGCGGACGACATTTCGATACGCAGTATTTT
. | TRBJ1-2 | 12 | TRBV7-2 | . | CASSLEQYGYTF | TGTGCCAGCAGCTTAGAACAGTATGGCTACACCTTC
. | TRBJ2-1 | 12 | TRBV5-4 | . | CAGAGLDNEQFF | TGTGCCGGGGCGGGACTCGACAATGAGCAGTTCTTC
. | TRBJ2-3 | 15 | TRBV19 | . | CASSSEGAVTDTQYF | TGTGCCAGTAGCTCGGAGGGGGCAGTCACAGATACGCAGTATTTT
. | TRBJ2-7 | 16 | TRBV9 | TRBD1 | CASSHSRQGADYEQYF | TGTGCCAGCAGCCATTCTCGACAGGGGGCGGACTACGAGCAGTACTTC
. | TRBJ1-1 | 14 | TRBV11-2 | TRBD1 | CASSPQTGQGGAFF | TGTGCCAGCAGCCCACAGACCGGACAGGGCGGTGCTTTCTTT
. | TRBJ1-1 | 14 | TRBV6-6 | . | CGSSGRQQNTEAFF | TGTGGCTCCAGCGGGAGACAGCAGAACACTGAAGCTTTCTTT
. | TRBJ2-7 | 15 | TRBV12-5 | TRBD2 | CASGPGLAGRNEQYF | TGTGCTAGTGGCCCGGGACTAGCGGGAAGAAACGAGCAGTACTTC
. | TRBJ2-1 | 17 | TRBV19 | TRBD2 | CASSIGSGRAVDNEQFF | TGTGCCAGTAGTATTGGTAGCGGGAGGGCCGTGGACAATGAGCAGTTCTTC
. | TRBJ2-7 | 11 | TRBV7-9 | . | CASNQNGEQYF | TGTGCCAGCAACCAAAACGGCGAGCAGTACTTC
. | TRBJ2-3 | 17 | TRBV5-1 | TRBD2 | CASSWTSGSLTTDTQYF | TGCGCCAGCAGCTGGACTAGCGGGTCTTTAACTACAGATACGCAGTATTTT
. | TRBJ2-1 | 15 | TRBV7-2 | . | CASSLADTSYNEQFF | TGTGCCAGCAGCTTGGCGGACACCTCCTACAATGAGCAGTTCTTC
once | TRBJ2-5 | 17 | TRBV10-1 | TRBD2 | CASSDGGASGRIETQYF | TGCGCCAGCAGTGATGGGGGCGCGAGCGGGAGGATTGAGACCCAGTACTTC
. | TRBJ2-1 | 17 | TRBV27 | TRBD2 | CASSLIPSGRWDNEQFF | TGTGCCAGCAGTTTAATTCCTAGCGGGAGGTGGGACAATGAGCAGTTCTTC
once | TRBJ1-2 | 14 | TRBV4-3 | TRBD1 | CASSRRDRGYGYTF | TGCGCCAGCAGCCGCCGGGACAGGGGGTATGGCTACACCTTC
. | TRBJ2-3 | 17 | TRBV4-3 | TRBD2 | CASSQVWGLADTDTQYF | TGCGCCAGCAGCCAAGTTTGGGGACTAGCGGACACAGATACGCAGTATTTT
. | TRBJ2-7 | 14 | TRBV7-9 | TRBD1 | CASSSQGASYEQYF | TGTGCCAGCAGCTCCCAGGGGGCTTCCTACGAGCAGTACTTC
. | TRBJ2-7 | 13 | TRBV27 | TRBD1 | CASSTQGSYEQYF | TGTGCCAGCAGTACACAGGGGAGCTACGAGCAGTACTTC
. | TRBJ1-5 | 15 | TRBV10-3 | TRBD1 | CAISSTGEGSQPQHF | TGTGCCATCAGCTCGACAGGGGAAGGGAGTCAGCCCCAGCATTTT
. | TRBJ2-2 | 12 | TRBV30 | . | CAWSTIAGELFF | TGTGCCTGGAGTACGATAGCCGGGGAGCTGTTTTTT
. | TRBJ2-1 | 15 | TRBV6-6 | . | CASRNLGEADNEQFF | TGTGCCAGCAGAAACCTGGGAGAGGCGGACAATGAGCAGTTCTTC
. | TRBJ2-7 | 12 | TRBV5-3 | . | CATPPEPYEQYF | TGTGCCACCCCCCCGGAGCCCTACGAGCAGTACTTC
. | TRBJ1-1 | 14 | TRBV6-5 | TRBD1 | CASSRDRGHTEAFF | TGTGCCAGCAGCCGGGACAGGGGTCACACTGAAGCTTTCTTT
once | TRBJ2-6 | 12 | TRBV28 | . | CAIGQGANVLTF | TGTGCCATAGGACAGGGGGCCAACGTCCTGACTTTC
. | TRBJ2-3 | 20 | TRBV19 | . | CASSIDRPGSAGIPPDTQYF | TGTGCCAGTAGTATAGACCGTCCCGGGAGCGCGGGGATCCCCCCAGATACGCAGTATTTT
. | TRBJ1-1 | 15 | TRBV6-5 | . | CASSYSEAIGTEAFF | TGTGCCAGCAGTTACTCAGAGGCAATCGGTACTGAAGCTTTCTTT
. | TRBJ2-3 | 20 | TRBV3-1/TRBV3-2 | . | CASSQDGCRRDSTSTDTQYF | TGTGCCAGCAGCCAAGATGGGTGCCGGAGGGATTCTACTAGCACAGATACGCAGTATTTT
once | TRBJ2-7 | 15 | TRBV4-2 | . | CASSQEVRDSYEQYF | TGTGCCAGCAGCCAAGAAGTCAGGGACTCCTACGAGCAGTACTTC
. | TRBJ1-2 | 12 | TRBV12-3/TRBV12-4 | . | CASRTGLYGYTF | TGTGCCAGCAGGACAGGCCTCTATGGCTACACCTTC
. | TRBJ2-7 | 15 | TRBV9 | TRBD2 | CASSPTPGTRNEQYF | TGTGCCAGCAGCCCGACTCCCGGGACTAGAAACGAGCAGTACTTC
. | TRBJ2-1 | 10 | TRBV20-1 | . | CSASLGEQFF | TGCAGTGCTAGCCTCGGTGAGCAGTTCTTC
once | TRBJ2-7 | 15 | TRBV7-2 | TRBD2 | CASSFSSGYSYEQYF | TGTGCCAGCAGCTTTTCTAGCGGATACTCCTACGAGCAGTACTTC
. | TRBJ2-5 | 15 | TRBV3-1/TRBV3-2 | TRBD2 | CASSPPTSAGWTQYF | TGTGCCAGCAGCCCCCCGACTAGCGCGGGGTGGACCCAGTACTTC
. | TRBJ2-7 | 14 | TRBV7-2 | TRBD1 | CASSEDRGPGEQYF | TGTGCCAGCAGCGAAGACAGGGGGCCGGGCGAGCAGTACTTC
few | TRBJ2-7 | 12 | TRBV12-3/TRBV12-4 | . | CASAGGEDEQYF | TGTGCCAGCGCGGGTGGGGAGGACGAGCAGTACTTC
. | TRBJ2-3 | 17 | TRBV7-6 | . | CASSRVTGDPPADTQYF | TGTGCCAGCAGCCGCGTCACGGGAGACCCCCCCGCAGATACGCAGTATTTT
. | TRBJ1-1 | 11 | TRBV20-1 | . | CSALFRGQAFF | TGCAGTGCTCTTTTCCGGGGTCAAGCTTTCTTT
. | TRBJ1-1 | 15 | TRBV9 | TRBD1 | CASSGGTVMNTEAFF | TGTGCCAGCAGCGGAGGGACAGTAATGAACACTGAAGCTTTCTTT
. | TRBJ2-7 | 14 | TRBV28 | TRBD1 | CASGIQGAMNEQYF | TGTGCCAGCGGTATACAGGGGGCTATGAACGAGCAGTACTTC
. | TRBJ2-2 | 14 | TRBV3-1/TRBV3-2 | . | CASRLAGDAGELFF | TGTGCCAGCAGATTAGCAGGGGACGCCGGGGAGCTGTTTTTT
. | TRBJ1-1 | 14 | TRBV7-3 | . | CASSLVGHGTEAFF | TGTGCCAGCAGCTTAGTGGGACATGGGACTGAAGCTTTCTTT
few | TRBJ2-7 | 13 | TRBV5-4 | TRBD1 | CASSLGTGGEQYF | TGTGCCAGCAGCTTGGGGACAGGCGGCGAGCAGTACTTC